These 4 T cell receptor beta chains came from one sample sequenced in a study of cytomegalovirus exposure and HLA in healthy donors. It was with 60 Vbeta and 13 Jbeta primers that the PCR ran. Sequencing was performed with immunoSEQ multiplex PCR; in TCRdb, only in-frame clones are kept and a portion is missing. The sample lists 170,000 or so clones, 70% to 85% occurring once. The sequencing sample was made of PBMCs. The receptors shown here come from a man aged 45-65 years in good health and CMV-seropositive.

The genes are TRBV7-9 and TRBJ2-2, with TRBD2 as a possible D gene (6 bases). The germline gives CDR1 SEHNR, CDR2 FQNEAQ (reference sequence). V shed 7 bases and J shed 3 bases, with 18 bases lying between them. This CDR3 has 16 residues. The CDR3 region has the DNA TGTGCCAGCACAAAAGCCGGGACTCCGGACACCGGGGAGCTGTTTTTT. This gives the protein CASTKAGTPDTGELFF.

The chain joins TRBV7-3 to TRBJ2-1, with TRBD2 as a possible D gene (5 bases). V was pared by 0 bases and J by 9 bases, with 12 bases between. CDR1 and CDR2 from the germline V gene are SGHTA and FQGTGA. The CDR3 runs to 14 residues. The CDR3 sequence: CASSLTPRGTEQFF. The CDR3 DNA sequence: TGTGCCAGCAGCTTAACGCCTCGGGGTACTGAGCAGTTCTTC.

CDR3 coding DNA: TGTGCCAGCAGCCCCTTAGCGGGGGCTAGCACAGATACGCAGTATTTT. Translated, it gives CASSPLAGASTDTQYF. This sequence joins TRBV7-3 and TRBJ2-3, with 9 nucleotides matching TRBD2. The CDR3 consists of 16 residues. The trim removed 5 bases at V and 0 bases at J, leaving 6 bases unmatched. Germline assignment: CDR1 SGHTA and CDR2 FQGTGA.

This chain joins TRBV19 and TRBJ2-3; 8 positions match TRBD2. V trimming: 4 bases; J trimming: 1 base; junction bases outside the gene matches: 4. The CDR3 is made up of 15 amino acids. The germline V gene encodes CDR1 LNHDA and CDR2 SQIVND (reference sequence). For the CDR3, the DNA is TGTGCCAGTAGTAACTCGGGACTAGGCACAGATACGCAGTATTTT. Amino acid sequence: CASSNSGLGTDTQYF.